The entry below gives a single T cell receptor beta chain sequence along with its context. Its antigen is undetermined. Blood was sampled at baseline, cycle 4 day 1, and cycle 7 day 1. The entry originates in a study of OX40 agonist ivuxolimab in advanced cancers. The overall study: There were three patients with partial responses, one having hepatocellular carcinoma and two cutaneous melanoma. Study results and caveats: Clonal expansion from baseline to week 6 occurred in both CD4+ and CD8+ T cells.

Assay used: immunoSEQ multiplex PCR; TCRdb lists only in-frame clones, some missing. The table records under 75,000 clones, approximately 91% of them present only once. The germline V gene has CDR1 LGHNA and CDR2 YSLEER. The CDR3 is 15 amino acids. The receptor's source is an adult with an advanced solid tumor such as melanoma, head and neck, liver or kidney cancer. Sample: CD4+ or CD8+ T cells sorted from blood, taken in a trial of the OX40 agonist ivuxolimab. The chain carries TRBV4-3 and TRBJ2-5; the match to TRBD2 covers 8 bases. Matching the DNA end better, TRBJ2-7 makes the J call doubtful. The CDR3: CASSPSGSGAYEQYF. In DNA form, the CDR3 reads TGCGCCAGCAGCCCAAGCGGGAGTGGAGCCTACGAGCAGTACTTC.